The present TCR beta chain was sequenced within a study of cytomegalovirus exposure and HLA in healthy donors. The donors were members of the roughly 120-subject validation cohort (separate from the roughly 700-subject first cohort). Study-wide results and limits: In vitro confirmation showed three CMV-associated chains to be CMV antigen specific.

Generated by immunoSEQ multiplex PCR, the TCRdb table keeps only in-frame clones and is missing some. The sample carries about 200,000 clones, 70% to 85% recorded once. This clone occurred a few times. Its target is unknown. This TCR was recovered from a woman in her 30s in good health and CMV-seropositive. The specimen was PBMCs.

The CDR3 coding sequence is TGTGCCTGGAGTGTTAACAGGGTGGCCGGAAACACCATATATTTT. Encoded protein: CAWSVNRVAGNTIYF. V gene TRBV30 combines with J gene TRBJ1-3; D is possibly TRBD1 (6 bases). Trimming took off 0 bases at V and 4 bases at J, with 13 bases between the two ends. Germline V gene data show CDR1 as GTSNPN and CDR2 as SVGIG (reference sequence). This CDR3 comprises 15 residues.